Below are 3 T cell receptor beta chains sequenced from a single sample in a study of T cell repertoires in cytomegalovirus infection (dated by TCRdb to between 2018 and 2020). This specimen's treatment or condition label, per the study, means: in vitro stimulation with specific CMV peptide epitopes to enrich CMV-specific T cells. Reads for this sample came from an Illumina HiSeq 1500. TCRdb reprocessing: public reads trimmed at Q25 with fastp, clones called with MiXCR, in-frame beta chains kept. Entries that share a CDR3 protein sequence are merged under the most common genes and DNA. Recorded for this sample are 700,000 to 900,000 distinct CDR3 sequences; almost 30% of them occurred a single time. The ten largest clones capture over 10% of the sample. No antigen has been assigned to these receptors. The sample consisted of cultured CD8+ T cells from PBMCs, taken from culture after CMV antigen stimulation. All receptors derive from a human donor in good health (CMV status not recorded). Some clones in this sample may be carry-over from other donors' samples.

This clonotype was recorded many times. This chain joins TRBV7-2 and TRBJ2-3; TRBD2 matches at 9 bases. Germline V gene lookup returns CDR1 SGHTA and CDR2 FQGNSA. The J segment lost 2 bases and the V segment lost 0 bases, leaving 6 bases of the junction unmatched. The CDR3 is made up of 17 amino acids. The CDR3 is CASSLAEGLAPTDTQYF. In DNA form, the CDR3 reads TGTGCCAGCAGCTTAGCGGAAGGACTAGCGCCCACAGATACGCAGTATTTT.

The chain has TRBV25-1 and TRBJ2-5; 14 nucleotides agree with TRBD2. Germline-derived CDR1 and CDR2 are MGHDK and SYGVNS. The CDR3 runs 17 residues. V dropped 4 bases and J dropped 4; count of bases not matched to a gene: 8. CDR3 sequence: CASSAGRGTSGGETQYF. The CDR3 region has the DNA TGTGCCAGCAGTGCGGGCCGTGGGACTAGCGGGGGAGAGACCCAGTACTTC.

The chain couples TRBV7-6 to TRBJ2-1; perhaps TRBD2 as D (5 bases). Germline values: CDR1 SGHVS, CDR2 FNYEAQ. This CDR3 comprises 15 residues. The V and J ends lost 4 bases and 3 bases respectively, with 13 bases between them. CDR3 sequence: CASSSKRGFYNEQFF. The CDR3 DNA sequence: TGTGCCAGCAGCTCAAAAAGAGGGTTCTACAATGAGCAGTTCTTC.